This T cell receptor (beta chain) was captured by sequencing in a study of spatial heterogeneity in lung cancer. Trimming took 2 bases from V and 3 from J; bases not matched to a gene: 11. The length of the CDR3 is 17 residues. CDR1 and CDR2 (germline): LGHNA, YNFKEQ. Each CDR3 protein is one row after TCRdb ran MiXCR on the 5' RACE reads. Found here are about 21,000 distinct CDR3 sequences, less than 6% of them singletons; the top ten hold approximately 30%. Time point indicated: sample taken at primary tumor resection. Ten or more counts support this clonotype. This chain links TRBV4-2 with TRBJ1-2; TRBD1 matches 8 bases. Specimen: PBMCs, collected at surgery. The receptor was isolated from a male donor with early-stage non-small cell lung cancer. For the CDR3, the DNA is TGTGCCAGCAGCCAACTCGGGGCCAGGGGGCTAGACTATGGCTACACCTTC. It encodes CASSQLGARGLDYGYTF.